This T cell receptor beta chain was captured in a study of blood T cells in healthy people across ages. Using a J-beta primer mix together with a sample-barcoded 5' primer, a second PCR was run for roughly 6 to 12 cycles. MiXCR, applied by TCRdb to the 5' RACE reads, yields one record per CDR3 protein. Of hundreds of thousands of distinct CDR3 sequences detected, around 45% appear once; the ten largest clones hold around 18%. Germline values: CDR1 LGHNA, CDR2 YSLEER. The CDR3 spans 14 residues. J gave up 5 bases and V 5 bases, and 6 bases lay outside the gene matches. About this clonotype itself: Its specificity is not known.

General study findings and limits: What prevented conclusive comparison of naive and antigen-experienced cells was that PBMCs were unsorted.

Ten milliliters of peripheral blood were drawn from each donor. Sequenced sample: blood. The TCR comes from a man older than 75 in good health. The V gene is TRBV4-3, the J gene TRBJ1-5; 7 nucleotides agree with TRBD1. This chain's CDR3 is CASSWDRNDQPQHF. The CDR3 DNA reads as TGCGCCAGCAGCTGGGACAGAAACGATCAGCCCCAGCATTTT.